This T cell receptor beta chain stems from a study of blood T cell repertoires in COVID-19. Study background: T cells, B-cell-depleted T cells, or PBMCs supplied cDNA or gDNA.

The CDR3 has 12 residues. Germline V lookup: CDR1 LNHDA, CDR2 SQIVND (reference sequence). V lost 7 bases and J 2 bases, leaving 8 bases between the germline ends. The table came from immunoSEQ multiplex PCR; TCRdb's copy has only in-frame clones and leaves some out. This table has roughly 100,000 clones, about 86% appearing once. V and J are TRBV19 and TRBJ1-2; D gene unclear. The sample taken for sequencing was peripheral blood. The sequence came from a human donor in a cohort sampled during active COVID-19. CDR3 sequence reads: CASTTTNYGYTF. The CDR3, as DNA: TGTGCCAGTACCACAACAAACTATGGCTACACCTTC.